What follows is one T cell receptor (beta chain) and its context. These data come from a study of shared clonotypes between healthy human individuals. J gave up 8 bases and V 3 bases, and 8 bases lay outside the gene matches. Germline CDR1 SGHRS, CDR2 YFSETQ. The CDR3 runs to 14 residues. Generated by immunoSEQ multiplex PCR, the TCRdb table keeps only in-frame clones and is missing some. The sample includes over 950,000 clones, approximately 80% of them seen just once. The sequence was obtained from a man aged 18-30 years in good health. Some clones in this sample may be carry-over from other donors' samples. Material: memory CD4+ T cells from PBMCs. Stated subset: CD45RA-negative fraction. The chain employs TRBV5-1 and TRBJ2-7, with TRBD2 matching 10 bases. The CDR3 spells CASSSASGSGQQYF. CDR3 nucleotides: TGCGCCAGCAGCTCGGCTAGCGGGAGCGGCCAGCAGTACTTC.